The 10 T cell receptor beta chains below come from one sample, sequenced in a study of OX40 agonist ivuxolimab in advanced cancers. TCRdb's copy holds only in-frame clones and misses some; the assay was immunoSEQ multiplex PCR. This table has tens of thousands of clones, approximately 89% appearing once. Sequences were derived from CD4+ or CD8+ T cells sorted from blood, sampled in a trial of the OX40 agonist ivuxolimab. These receptors all come from an adult with an advanced solid tumor such as melanoma, head and neck, liver or kidney cancer.

This chain joins TRBV12-2 and TRBJ2-1; TRBD1 was called by the table and not checked on the DNA. TRBV12-2 is tagged as a pseudogene. The CDR3 is 16 residues long. The CDR3 coding sequence is TGTGCAAGTCGCTTAGCGCTAACGGACAGGGTTTATGAGCAGTTCTTC. Translated: CASRLALTDRVYEQFF.

The table lists this clone with a count of one. The gene calls are TRBV18 and TRBJ1-4; no clear D. This CDR3 has 15 residues. Germline-derived CDR1 and CDR2 are KGHSH and LQKENI. Trimming took 3 bases from V and 2 from J, leaving 10 bases between them. CDR3 sequence reads: CASSPLSGTNEKLFF. For the CDR3, the DNA is TGTGCCAGCTCACCGCTATCCGGGACTAATGAAAAACTGTTTTTT.

This clone appeared a single time. J is TRBJ2-5 and V is TRBV14; 8 nucleotides match TRBD1. Germline V CDR1 and CDR2: SGHDN, FVKESK. CDR3 length: 15 residues. The trim removed 4 bases at V and 2 bases at J, leaving 6 bases unmatched. The CDR3 region is CASSPLDREQETQYF. The CDR3 region has the DNA TGTGCCAGCAGCCCCCTGGACAGGGAACAAGAGACCCAGTACTTC.

CDR3 amino acids: CASSMRTGNGNTIYF. DNA of the CDR3: TGTGCCAGCAGCATGAGGACAGGGAATGGAAACACCATATATTTT. The V call is TRBV21-1, the J call TRBJ1-3; TRBD1, the table's D call, lacks a check against the DNA. TRBV21-1 has pseudogene status. The CDR3 loop spans 15 amino acids.

This clone showed up just a few times. CDR3 bases: TGTGCCAGCAGTGCGACAGGGAACAATCAGCCCCAGCATTTT. This translates into CASSATGNNQPQHF. This chain links TRBV6-5 with TRBJ1-5; 7 bases align to TRBD1. Looked up from germline, CDR1 is MNHEY and CDR2 is SVGAGI. The CDR3 spans 14 residues. V was clipped by 5 bases and J by 3 bases; unmatched bases: 4.

The rearrangement links TRBV28 to TRBJ2-3, with TRBD1 matching over 8 bases. Trimming cost V 8 bases and J 2 bases; bases outside gene matches: 15. Looked up from germline, CDR1 is MDHEN and CDR2 is SYDVKM. This CDR3 has 17 amino acids. CDR3: CASRSPGQATLTDTQYF. The CDR3 DNA reads as TGTGCCAGCCGATCGCCGGGACAGGCAACCCTCACAGATACGCAGTATTTT.

This chain uses TRBV5-1 with TRBJ2-2; D may correspond to TRBD1 or TRBD2 (6 bases each). The germline V gene encodes CDR1 SGHRS and CDR2 YFSETQ. V dropped 5 bases and J dropped 4 bases, with 18 bases sitting between them. CDR3 size: 16 residues. The CDR3 here is CASRSTLEGGTGELFF. As DNA, the CDR3 is TGCGCCAGCAGGTCGACCCTCGAGGGGGGCACCGGGGAGCTGTTTTTT.

The chain couples TRBV5-6 to TRBJ2-3, with 10 bases that match TRBD1. J was trimmed by 4 bases and V by 0 bases; bases with no gene match: 2. The CDR3 extends over 15 amino acids. The germline gives CDR1 SGHDT, CDR2 YYEEEE. The chain's CDR3 is CASSLGQGAADTQYF. The DNA for the CDR3 is TGTGCCAGCAGCTTGGGACAGGGGGCTGCAGATACGCAGTATTTT.

The chain's CDR3 is CASSPQGQPYGYTF. In DNA, the CDR3 is TGTGCCAGCTCACCACAAGGACAGCCCTATGGCTACACCTTC. The chain joins TRBV18 to TRBJ1-2, with TRBD1 as a possible D gene (6 bases). Germline V lookup: CDR1 KGHSH, CDR2 LQKENI. The CDR3 runs to 14 residues. The V end lost 1 base, the J end lost 4 bases, and 10 bases lay between the germline ends.

The rearrangement uses TRBV11-1 and TRBJ2-7; D remains ambiguous. The V end lost 3 bases, the J end lost 2 bases, and 11 bases lay between the germline ends. The CDR3 covers 14 residues. The germline gives CDR1 SGHAT, CDR2 FQDESV (reference sequence). CDR3 amino acids: CASSFSPHAYEQYF. The CDR3 coding sequence is TGTGCCAGCAGCTTTTCGCCCCACGCCTACGAGCAGTACTTC.